A selection of T cell receptor beta chains follows, all from one sample in a study of blood T cell repertoires in COVID-19. The method was immunoSEQ multiplex PCR; TCRdb's version includes in-frame clones alone and lacks a portion of them. The repertoire includes approximately 68,000 clones, 82% of them detected once, and 15% to 20% sits in the top ten. Sequencing was performed on peripheral blood. These receptors all come from a human donor in a cohort sampled during active COVID-19. The conserved cysteine and the conserved F or W are not part of the CDR3 here. A D gene is named only where the DNA matches it firmly.

d_gene: NA
v_gene: TRBV18
len: 12
CDR3aa: ASSQSPRDNEQF

d_gene: NA
v_gene: TRBV7-2
len: 12
CDR3aa: ASSVRPRADTQY

d_gene: TRBD1
v_gene: TRBV7-9
len: 13
CDR3aa: ASHRTGATTYEQY

d_gene: TRBD1
v_gene: TRBV10-3
len: 13
CDR3aa: AINRDRVLGTEAF

d_gene: NA
v_gene: TRBV6-2/TRBV6-3
len: 13
CDR3aa: ASSAGSRRFYEQY

d_gene: NA
v_gene: TRBV15
len: 14
CDR3aa: ATSRDLLALPRGYT

d_gene: TRBD1
v_gene: TRBV9
len: 13
CDR3aa: ASSVTGQTDQPQH

d_gene: TRBD1
v_gene: TRBV7-2
len: 12
CDR3aa: ASSFDRGHYEQY

d_gene: TRBD1
v_gene: TRBV30
len: 10
CDR3aa: AWGQAGNTIY

d_gene: NA
v_gene: TRBV18
len: 10
CDR3aa: ASSQGNTEAF

d_gene: TRBD1
v_gene: TRBV6-9
len: 15
CDR3aa: ASSTGTGGSGANVLT

d_gene: TRBD1
v_gene: TRBV18
len: 12
CDR3aa: ASSDFTGGTEAF

d_gene: NA
v_gene: TRBV7-9
len: 13
CDR3aa: ASSSPVAHFYEQY

d_gene: NA
v_gene: TRBV19
len: 12
CDR3aa: ASSPRGGSYEQY

d_gene: NA
v_gene: TRBV4-2
len: 13
CDR3aa: ASSQEETSSYEQY